The rows below give T cell receptor beta chains drawn from one sample of a study of human T cells and chemical hapten exposure. TCRdb processed the RACE reads anew with MiXCR; each CDR3 protein has one entry. The sample has around 180,000 distinct CDR3 sequences, approximately 29% seen once. The sample was whole blood, taken in connection with sensitization to the hapten diphenylcyclopropenone (DPC). These receptors all come from a young woman with alopecia areata. Some clones in this sample may be carry-over from other donors' samples. Both conserved end residues are part of each CDR3. Each record gives: V gene, J gene, D gene, clone size, CDR3 protein, CDR3 DNA. A D gene is named only where the DNA matches it firmly. Clone size appears in some rows only: once, few, many, or a class for an expanded clone.

>TRBV3-1|TRBJ1-1|.|few
CASSPALGSYTEAFF
TGTGCCAGCAGCCCAGCTCTTGGCTCGTACACTGAAGCTTTCTTT
>TRBV11-1|TRBJ2-1|TRBD1|few
CASSSITGTVNEQFF
TGTGCCAGCAGCTCCATCACCGGGACAGTCAATGAGCAGTTCTTC
>TRBV11-2|TRBJ2-1|TRBD1|few
CASSSGQGIGGSYNEQFF
TGTGCCAGCAGCTCGGGACAGGGTATAGGTGGCTCCTACAATGAGCAGTTCTTC
>TRBV19|TRBJ1-4|.|few
CASSISRQRTNEKLFF
TGTGCCAGTAGTATAAGCCGACAGAGAACTAATGAAAAACTGTTTTTT
>TRBV21-1|TRBJ2-7|.|.
CASSKIRVGDSYEQYF
TGTGCCAGCAGCAAAATCAGGGTCGGGGATTCCTACGAGCAGTACTTC
>TRBV28|TRBJ1-5|.|.
CASRPGWSNQPQHF
TGTGCCAGCAGGCCAGGATGGAGCAATCAGCCCCAGCATTTT
>TRBV29-1|TRBJ2-3|TRBD1|.
CSVSGQASTDTQYF
TGCAGCGTCTCCGGACAGGCTAGCACAGATACGCAGTATTTT
>TRBV28|TRBJ1-2|.|.
CASSLEQGRGYTF
TGTGCCAGCAGTTTGGAACAGGGAAGGGGCTACACCTTC
>TRBV5-1|TRBJ2-3|TRBD2|once
CASSLLGTSGPGTQYF
TGCGCCAGCAGCCTTTTGGGGACTAGCGGGCCCGGTACGCAGTATTTT
>TRBV18|TRBJ1-2|.|.
CASSPDRQLFHNYGYTF
TGTGCCAGCTCACCCGACAGGCAACTTTTCCATAACTATGGCTACACCTTC
>TRBV11-3|TRBJ1-1|.|.
CASSWATGTEAFF
TGTGCCAGCAGCTGGGCCACCGGCACTGAAGCTTTCTTT
>TRBV7-6|TRBJ2-5|.|.
CASSPNARPLQDGTQYF
TGTGCCAGCAGCCCAAACGCCCGTCCCCTTCAAGATGGGACCCAGTACTTC
>TRBV12-3/TRBV12-4|TRBJ2-2|.|once
CASSVFPSRQGDTGELFF
TGTGCCAGCAGCGTATTCCCCTCGAGGCAGGGCGACACCGGGGAGCTGTTTTTT
>TRBV29-1|TRBJ2-5|.|.
CSVVDWQETQYF
TGCAGCGTTGTTGACTGGCAAGAGACCCAGTACTTC
>TRBV15|TRBJ2-5|.|once
CATSRDFGEVETQYF
TGTGCCACCAGCAGAGACTTCGGGGAAGTAGAGACCCAGTACTTC
>TRBV28|TRBJ2-7|.|.
CASVGGGWRGEQYF
TGTGCCAGCGTTGGGGGCGGGTGGAGAGGCGAGCAGTACTTC
>TRBV9|TRBJ2-1|TRBD2|.
CASSVRPLAGGPYNEQFF
TGTGCCAGCAGCGTAAGGCCCCTAGCGGGAGGGCCCTACAATGAGCAGTTCTTC
>TRBV27|TRBJ1-2|.|once
CASSLQVPGEHGYTF
TGTGCCAGCAGTTTACAGGTTCCAGGGGAGCATGGCTACACCTTC
>TRBV7-2|TRBJ1-3|TRBD1|.
CASSSTGWGNTIYF
TGTGCCAGCAGCTCGACAGGGTGGGGAAACACCATATATTTT
>TRBV28|TRBJ1-3|.|.
CASTISGNTIYF
TGTGCCAGCACCATCTCTGGAAACACCATATATTTT
>TRBV20-1|TRBJ1-2|.|.
CSAHTGTRSSIYGYTF
TGCAGTGCGCATACCGGGACTCGGAGCTCCATCTATGGCTACACCTTC
>TRBV12-3/TRBV12-4|TRBJ2-1|TRBD2|few
CASSFPGTNYFF
TGTGCCAGCAGTTTTCCCGGGACTAATTACTTCTTC
>TRBV4-3|TRBJ2-3|TRBD1|.
CASSQAPGQGTDTQYF
TGCGCCAGCAGCCAAGCGCCGGGACAGGGCACAGATACGCAGTATTTT
>TRBV2|TRBJ2-5|TRBD2|.
CASSPERGERETQYF
TGTGCCAGCAGCCCGGAGCGGGGCGAAAGAGAGACCCAGTACTTC
>TRBV10-3|TRBJ2-2|TRBD2|.
CAISAPGLAANTGELFF
TGTGCCATCAGCGCACCGGGACTAGCAGCGAACACCGGGGAGCTGTTTTTT
>TRBV29-1|TRBJ2-1|TRBD2|few
CSVVRDYPFNEQFF
TGCAGCGTTGTCCGGGACTACCCGTTCAATGAGCAGTTCTTC
>TRBV6-6|TRBJ2-4|.|few
CASSSPGTAAKNIQYF
TGTGCCAGCAGTTCCCCGGGGACCGCAGCCAAAAACATTCAGTACTTC
>TRBV7-2|TRBJ2-7|.|few
CASTPGHREQYF
TGTGCAAGTACCCCGGGACACCGGGAGCAGTACTTC
>TRBV4-2|TRBJ1-2|TRBD1|.
CASSQAAAGGLTNYGYTF
TGTGCCAGCAGCCAAGCCGCGGCAGGGGGCCTGACCAACTATGGCTACACCTTC
>TRBV29-1|TRBJ2-3|.|few
CSVESSADTQYF
TGCAGCGTTGAAAGTTCCGCAGATACGCAGTATTTT
>TRBV20-1|TRBJ2-7|TRBD2|.
CSASSSGRAGEGEQYF
TGCAGTGCTAGTTCTAGCGGGAGGGCCGGGGAAGGCGAGCAGTACTTC
>TRBV5-1|TRBJ2-1|.|few
CASSLPPREQFF
TGCGCCAGCAGCCTGCCCCCCAGGGAGCAGTTCTTC
>TRBV20-1|TRBJ2-7|.|.
CSASIPRASSYEQYF
TGCAGTGCGAGTATCCCAAGGGCTAGCTCCTACGAGCAGTACTTC
>TRBV28|TRBJ2-6|.|few
CASSFAGRQKKSGANVLTF
TGTGCCAGCAGTTTTGCGGGCAGACAAAAGAAATCTGGGGCCAACGTCCTGACTTTC
>TRBV29-1|TRBJ1-1|.|.
CSVGIQGRTEAFF
TGCAGCGTAGGAATACAGGGTCGGACTGAAGCTTTCTTT
>TRBV10-3|TRBJ2-3|.|few
CAISEAGTDTQYF
TGTGCCATCAGTGAAGCAGGCACAGATACGCAGTATTTT
>TRBV7-9|TRBJ2-1|TRBD2|.
CASSPGTAGGHNEQFF
TGTGCCAGCAGCCCGGGAACAGCGGGGGGGCACAATGAGCAGTTCTTC
>TRBV6-2/TRBV6-3|TRBJ2-1|.|few
CASSGVGWGEQFF
TGTGCCAGCAGTGGGGTCGGCTGGGGTGAGCAGTTCTTC
>TRBV11-2|TRBJ1-1|.|few
CASSRGGQGPNTEAFF
TGTGCCAGCAGCCGGGGGGGCCAGGGACCGAACACTGAAGCTTTCTTT
>TRBV28|TRBJ1-1|TRBD1|.
CASSRYQGGTEAFF
TGTGCCAGCAGCAGATACCAGGGGGGGACTGAAGCTTTCTTT
>TRBV20-1|TRBJ1-4|.|.
CSAIRRGRNEKLFF
TGCAGTGCTATTCGAAGGGGACGGAATGAAAAACTGTTTTTT
>TRBV29-1|TRBJ1-1|TRBD1|few
CSVSRQGQDTEAFF
TGCAGCGTTTCCCGACAGGGTCAGGACACTGAAGCTTTCTTT
>TRBV7-9|TRBJ2-1|.|.
CASSLYNGEAGQFF
TGTGCCAGCAGCTTATACAATGGTGAGGCAGGGCAGTTCTTC
>TRBV7-9|TRBJ2-7|.|.
CASSRRVGEQYF
TGTGCCAGCAGCCGCAGGGTTGGCGAGCAGTACTTC
>TRBV27|TRBJ2-3|.|few
CASSISDTQYF
TGTGCCAGCAGTATCTCAGATACGCAGTATTTT
>TRBV29-1|TRBJ2-1|.|.
CSVRPGPISYNEQFF
TGCAGCGTGAGACCGGGACCTATCTCCTACAATGAGCAGTTCTTC
>TRBV28|TRBJ1-4|TRBD1|.
CASSLIGAGGHEKLFF
TGTGCCAGCAGTTTAATTGGGGCAGGGGGCCATGAAAAACTGTTTTTT
>TRBV10-2|TRBJ2-7|TRBD1|few
CASRAYRGSSYEQYF
TGCGCCAGCAGAGCCTACAGGGGTAGCTCCTACGAGCAGTACTTC
>TRBV28|TRBJ1-1|.|few
CASSGIFRVEAFF
TGTGCCAGCAGTGGAATCTTCAGGGTTGAAGCTTTCTTT
>TRBV5-6|TRBJ2-3|.|.
CASSLRASFMGDTQYF
TGTGCCAGCAGCTTGAGGGCTTCATTCATGGGAGATACGCAGTATTTT
>TRBV5-1|TRBJ2-5|.|.
CASSPDNQETQYF
TGCGCCAGCAGCCCGGACAACCAAGAGACCCAGTACTTC
>TRBV6-5|TRBJ2-2|.|.
CASSPRDYTGELFF
TGTGCCAGCAGTCCCCGGGATTACACCGGGGAGCTGTTTTTT
>TRBV4-3|TRBJ2-1|.|few
CASSQDPPGSSYNEQFF
TGCGCCAGCAGCCAAGATCCCCCCGGGAGCTCCTACAATGAGCAGTTCTTC
>TRBV6-2/TRBV6-3|TRBJ2-6|.|many
CASSRVPFSGANVLTF
TGTGCCAGCAGTAGGGTACCCTTCTCTGGGGCCAACGTCCTGACTTTC
>TRBV10-3|TRBJ2-7|.|few
CAIRGTERTYEQYF
TGTGCCATCAGGGGGACCGAAAGAACCTACGAGCAGTACTTC
>TRBV30|TRBJ2-5|.|few
CAWSVGVETQYF
TGTGCCTGGAGTGTCGGGGTGGAGACCCAGTACTTC
>TRBV7-9|TRBJ1-1|TRBD1|.
CASSLGQGLSEAFF
TGTGCCAGCAGCTTGGGACAGGGCTTGTCTGAAGCTTTCTTT
>TRBV20-1|TRBJ1-2|.|.
CSAEGGNYGYTF
TGCAGTGCCGAGGGGGGGAATTATGGCTACACCTTC
>TRBV28|TRBJ2-7|.|once
CASSRNDREQYF
TGTGCCAGCAGTCGCAACGACCGCGAGCAGTACTTC
>TRBV21-1|TRBJ2-5|.|.
CASSITETQYF
TGTGCCAGCAGTATTACAGAGACCCAGTACTTC